Listed below are T cell receptor beta chains from one sample, sequenced in a study of vaccination effects on CD4 cells after COVID-19. For these TCRs, the target antigens are not known. Profiling relied on immunoSEQ multiplex PCR, and the TCRdb table lists in-frame clones only, not all of them. The table has under 55,000 clones, approximately 72% seen once. The sequences come from CD4+ T cells from PBMCs cultured without peptide, collected after COVID-19 vaccination. The receptors derive from a human donor who received a COVID-19 vaccine. Both conserved end residues are part of each CDR3. Fields, in order: J gene, V gene, CDR3 protein.

TRBJ2-5,TRBV2,CASSADTGFQETQYF
TRBJ2-5,TRBV29-1,CSVEGEGETQYF
TRBJ1-1,TRBV5-1,CASSLEGGGYNTEAFF
TRBJ1-2,TRBV5-4,CASSTGREGSDYGYTF
TRBJ2-5,TRBV30,CAWRGTGARSQYF
TRBJ1-1,TRBV30,CAWSVRGAEEAFF
TRBJ1-2,TRBV18,CASSPQNQGPYGYTF
TRBJ1-3,TRBV2,CASSEAQGAQGNTIYF
TRBJ1-1,TRBV5-1,CASSLTSSITEAFF
TRBJ1-4,TRBV3-1/TRBV3-2,CASSQTSQGNEKLFF
TRBJ2-1,TRBV29-1,CSGDWIYNEQFF
TRBJ2-7,TRBV7-6,CASSLGGRTSSYEQYF
TRBJ2-3,TRBV4-1,CASSQDESNTQYF
TRBJ1-2,TRBV2,CASILGQGIRGYTF
TRBJ1-1,TRBV7-8,CASSLGWTENTEAFF
TRBJ1-1,TRBV3-1/TRBV3-2,CASSQSGGMAFF
TRBJ1-4,TRBV6-5,CASSYSLDPPREKLFF
TRBJ1-2,TRBV10-3,CAIRPQGALHYGYTF
TRBJ2-1,TRBV5-6,CASSRDGGGNSEQFF
TRBJ1-1,TRBV7-9,CASSLESGGGTEAFF
TRBJ1-1,TRBV3-1/TRBV3-2,CASSPQTLANTEAFF
TRBJ2-3,TRBV10-1,CASSGSTDTQYF
TRBJ1-2,TRBV24-1,CATSDSGQLGGYTF
TRBJ1-3,TRBV7-9,CASSLLKGRVSGNTIYF
TRBJ2-5,TRBV7-2,CASSLQTGRVETQYF
TRBJ1-1,TRBV5-6,CASSRDRLNTEAFF
TRBJ2-1,TRBV11-3,CASSRTAGSGDNEQFF
TRBJ1-1,TRBV3-1/TRBV3-2,CASSNRGGGTEAFF
TRBJ2-7,TRBV20-1,CSAKENYEQYF
TRBJ2-5,TRBV7-9,CASRHTGGGSGETQYF
TRBJ1-5,TRBV7-9,CASSFGSDFQHF
TRBJ2-3,TRBV14,CASSPLGKGSTDTQYF
TRBJ2-2,TRBV6-5,CASSYSQGANTGELFF
TRBJ1-1,TRBV4-1,CASSQGDRGMNTEAFF
TRBJ2-7,TRBV7-2,CASSQSASGSRNEQYF
TRBJ1-2,TRBV5-1,CASSLAGEYGYTF
TRBJ1-1,TRBV6-5,CASRGQAMNTEAFF
TRBJ1-2,TRBV29-1,CSVESWSGYGYTF
TRBJ1-3,TRBV30,CAWKGRGGEASGNTIYF
TRBJ1-1,TRBV18,CASSPSELNTEAFF
TRBJ1-3,TRBV7-9,CASSKGQGGSGNTIYF
TRBJ2-7,TRBV18,CASSPVPSGGLYEQYF
TRBJ2-2,TRBV7-6,CASSLGGQGAKTGELFF
TRBJ2-3,TRBV10-2,CASRRVHTTDTQYF
TRBJ2-2,TRBV10-1,CARGPRTTKGTGELFF